The 16 T cell receptor beta chains presented below share a single source sample, sequenced in a study of radiotherapy plus CTLA-4 blockade in lung cancer. Assay: immunoSEQ multiplex PCR; the TCRdb copy retains only in-frame clones and omits some. The sample lists some 70,000 clones; about 83% were seen once. Sequenced material: peripheral blood, taken from a patient treated with radiotherapy plus ipilimumab. The source of these receptors is a human donor with non-small cell lung cancer who had a partial response to radiotherapy plus ipilimumab.

Comment on this clone: Within the sample, other DNA sequences also encode this same CDR3. V usage is TRBV28 and J usage is TRBJ2-3, with D maybe TRBD1 (6 bases). This CDR3 spans 14 amino acids. The V end lost 3 bases, the J end lost 0 bases, and 7 bases lay between the germline ends. The V gene's germline CDR1 is MDHEN and CDR2 SYDVKM. CDR3 sequence: CASSLTGSTDTQYF. Written as DNA, the CDR3 is TGTGCCAGCAGTTTGACAGGAAGCACAGATACGCAGTATTTT.

The chain is built from TRBV28 and TRBJ1-3; unclear D gene. The CDR3 has 15 amino acids. Germline V gene data show CDR1 as MDHEN and CDR2 as SYDVKM. V was pared by 5 bases and J by 0 bases, with 11 bases between. CDR3 bases: TGTGCCAGCAGTCCCGTTCCGAGCTCTGGAAACACCATATATTTT. This encodes CASSPVPSSGNTIYF.

The gene calls are TRBV5-8 and TRBJ2-1, with D perhaps TRBD2 (6 bases). Germline V gives CDR1 SGHTS, CDR2 YDEGEE. The V end lost 5 bases, the J end lost 2 bases, and 14 bases lay between the germline ends. The CDR3 consists of 15 residues. The CDR3 DNA reads as TGTGCCAGCAGACTCCGGGACTCAGCCTACAATGAGCAGTTCTTC. This gives the protein CASRLRDSAYNEQFF.

The rearrangement links TRBV18 to TRBJ2-2; D is possibly TRBD2 (6 bases). Trimming pared 2 bases from V and 0 bases from J, leaving 10 bases between. Germline V gene lookup returns CDR1 KGHSH and CDR2 LQKENI. CDR3 size: 16 residues. CDR3 protein: CASSPNGGTNTGELFF. The CDR3 nucleotides read TGTGCCAGCTCACCAAATGGGGGGACGAACACCGGGGAGCTGTTTTTT. The complete variable domain, with remaining parts taken from reference TRBV18 and TRBJ2-2, reads NAGVMQNPRHLVRRRGQEARLRCSPMKGHSHVYWYRQLPEEGLKFMVYLQKENIIDESGMPKERFSAEFPKEGPSILRIQQVVRGDSAAYFCASSPNGGTNTGELFFGEGSRLTVL.

This sequence joins TRBV5-1 and TRBJ2-7, with D unresolved. V gave up 2 bases and J gave up 6 bases, with 9 bases separating them. The CDR3 is 12 amino acids. Germline CDR1 and CDR2: SGHRS and YFSETQ. CDR3 in amino acids: CASSLPSGEQYF. CDR3 coding DNA: TGCGCCAGCAGCTTACCCTCAGGCGAGCAGTACTTC.

J is TRBJ1-3 and V is TRBV18; TRBD1 aligns across 10 bases. Trimming at V came to 3 bases and at J to 2 bases, leaving 7 bases not matched to a gene. Per germline, CDR1 KGHSH and CDR2 LQKENI. This CDR3 has 17 amino acids. CDR3 DNA: TGTGCCAGCTCACCCTCCCGGGACAGGGGACCTGGAAACACCATATATTTT. This gives the protein CASSPSRDRGPGNTIYF.

This rearrangement joins TRBV10-1 to TRBJ2-3; possible D gene TRBD1, 5 bases. Trimming left V 2 bases short and J 9 bases short, with 12 bases between. CDR1 and CDR2 (germline): WNHNN, SYGVQD (reference sequence). This CDR3 region has 13 residues. CDR3 in amino acids: CASSEGAVQTQYF. CDR3 DNA: TGCGCCAGCAGTGAGGGGGCCGTGCAGACGCAGTATTTT.

This chain joins TRBV5-6 and TRBJ2-6; D is perhaps TRBD2 (6 bases). From germline, CDR1 is SGHDT and CDR2 YYEEEE. Trimming left V 4 bases short and J 1 base short, with 12 bases between. This CDR3 is built from 16 residues. CDR3 sequence: CASSLPGGSGANVLTF. CDR3 DNA: TGTGCCAGCAGCCTACCCGGGGGATCTGGGGCCAACGTCCTGACTTTC.

In this sample, this clone turned up a few times. The rearrangement links TRBV9 to TRBJ1-4; 7 bases match TRBD1. CDR1 SGDLS and CDR2 YYNGEE come from the germline V gene. This CDR3 is built from 16 residues. V trimming: 2 bases; J trimming: 0 bases; junction bases outside the gene matches: 4. CDR3 region: CASSVTGSTTNEKLFF. The CDR3 coding sequence is TGTGCCAGCAGCGTGACAGGGTCCACAACTAATGAAAAACTGTTTTTT.

The CDR3 nucleotides read TGTGCCAGCAGCCCTTCTGGACAGGGCCACGGATTGGCTTTCTTC. Residues: CASSPSGQGHGLAFF. The chain combines TRBV7-9 with TRBJ2-1; 8 positions agree with TRBD1. Per the germline V gene, CDR1 is SEHNR and CDR2 is FQNEAQ (reference sequence). The CDR3 runs 15 residues. V gave up 5 bases and J gave up 16 bases; unmatched junction bases: 19.

The V and J genes are TRBV5-1 and TRBJ2-1; TRBD2 might be the D (6 bases). Germline assignment: CDR1 SGHRS and CDR2 YFSETQ. The CDR3 consists of 16 residues. V was cut by 5 bases and J by 1 base, with 16 bases left in between. CDR3 coding DNA: TGCGCCAGCAGGTTATCCTCCGGGAGTTCCTACAATGAGCAGTTCTTC. It translates to CASRLSSGSSYNEQFF.

The gene calls are TRBV6-5 and TRBJ1-2; 9 nucleotides align to TRBD1. The CDR3 runs to 14 residues. Trimming took 6 bases from V and 8 from J; bases not matched to a gene: 10. In germline, CDR1 is MNHEY, CDR2 SVGAGI. The CDR3 DNA follows: TGTGCCAGCAGAGCACCGGGACAGGGCCACGGCTACACCTTC. Translated: CASRAPGQGHGYTF.

V is TRBV21-1 and J is TRBJ1-1; TRBD1, the table's D call, lacks a check against the DNA. TRBV21-1 is a known pseudogene. This CDR3 is 13 amino acids long. This chain's CDR3 is CASSRYKNTEAFF. DNA of the CDR3: TGTGCCAGCAGCAGGTACAAGAACACTGAAGCTTTCTTT.

This chain connects TRBV4-1 to TRBJ1-4; D gene unclear. Trimming took off 1 base at V and 7 bases at J, with 16 bases between the two ends. This CDR3 comprises 16 residues. Germline V gene sequence: CDR1 MGHRA, CDR2 YSYEKL. The CDR3 loop reads CASSQGRTTGSEKLFF. The CDR3 nucleotides are TGCGCCAGCAGCCAAGGACGGACCACTGGGAGTGAAAAACTGTTTTTT.

This chain connects TRBV6-5 to TRBJ2-5, with 10 bases that match TRBD1. TRBJ2-7 explains the end of the DNA better; the J call may be wrong. The CDR3 sequence is 15 residues long. Germline lookup yields CDR1 MNHEY and CDR2 SVGAGI. DNA of the CDR3: TGTGCCAGCAGTTACCGGACAGGGGGTGGCTACGAGCAGTACTTC. As protein: CASSYRTGGGYEQYF.

The CDR3 protein is CASRSSGSFQETQYF. CDR3 sequence (DNA): TGTGCCAGCAGATCTAGCGGGAGCTTTCAAGAGACCCAGTACTTC. V usage is TRBV28 and J usage is TRBJ2-5, with TRBD2 identical over 10 bases. CDR1 and CDR2 from the germline V gene are MDHEN and SYDVKM. V gave up 6 bases and J gave up 2 bases; unmatched junction bases: 6. The CDR3 spans 15 residues.